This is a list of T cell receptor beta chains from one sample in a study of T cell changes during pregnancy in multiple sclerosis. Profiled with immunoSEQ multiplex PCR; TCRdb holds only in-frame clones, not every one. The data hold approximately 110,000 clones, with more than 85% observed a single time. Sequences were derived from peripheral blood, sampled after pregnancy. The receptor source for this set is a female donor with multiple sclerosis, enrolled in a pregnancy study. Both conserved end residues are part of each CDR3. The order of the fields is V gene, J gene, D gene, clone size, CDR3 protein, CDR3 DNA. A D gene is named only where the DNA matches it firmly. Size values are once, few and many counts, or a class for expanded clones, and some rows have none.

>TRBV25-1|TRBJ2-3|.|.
CASSEQGRGIPDTQYF
TGTGCCAGCAGTGAGCAGGGGCGGGGGATCCCAGATACGCAGTATTTT
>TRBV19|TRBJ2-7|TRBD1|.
CASSMGQGYEQYF
TGTGCCAGTAGTATGGGACAGGGCTACGAGCAGTACTTC
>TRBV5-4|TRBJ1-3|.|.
CASSLQGGNTIYF
TGTGCCAGCAGCTTGCAGGGGGGAAACACCATATATTTT
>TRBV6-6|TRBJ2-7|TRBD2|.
CASSYTSDEQYF
TGTGCCAGCAGTTACACTAGCGACGAGCAGTACTTC
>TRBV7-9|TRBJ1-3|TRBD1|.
CASSWTGDGNTIYF
TGTGCCAGCAGCTGGACAGGGGACGGAAACACCATATATTTT
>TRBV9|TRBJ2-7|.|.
CASSAGHGQTYEQYF
TGTGCCAGCAGCGCCGGCCACGGACAGACCTACGAGCAGTACTTC
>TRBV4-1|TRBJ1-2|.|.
CASSHRDYGYTF
TGCGCCAGCAGCCACCGGGACTATGGCTACACCTTC
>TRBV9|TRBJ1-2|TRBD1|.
CASSPRDRGNYGYTF
TGTGCCAGCAGCCCGCGGGACAGGGGTAATTATGGCTACACCTTC
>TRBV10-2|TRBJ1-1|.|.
CASSAAGVEAFF
TGCGCCAGCAGTGCAGCGGGGGTCGAAGCTTTCTTT
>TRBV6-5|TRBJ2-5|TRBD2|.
CASMTSGGARETQYF
TGTGCCAGCATGACTAGCGGGGGGGCCCGGGAGACCCAGTACTTC
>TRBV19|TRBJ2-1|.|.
CASSNDGETHEQFF
TGTGCCAGTAGTAATGATGGGGAGACCCATGAGCAGTTCTTC
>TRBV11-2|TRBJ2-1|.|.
CASSSGSLVNNEQFF
TGTGCCAGCAGCTCCGGGTCACTAGTCAACAATGAGCAGTTCTTC
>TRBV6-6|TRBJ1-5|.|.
CASSAKQGDGPQHF
TGTGCCAGCAGCGCTAAACAGGGAGATGGGCCCCAGCATTTT
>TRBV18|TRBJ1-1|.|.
CASSTKKTNTEAFF
TGTGCCAGCTCCACCAAGAAGACAAACACTGAAGCTTTCTTT
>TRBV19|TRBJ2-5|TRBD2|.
CASSTAGGTQYF
TGTGCCAGTAGCACAGCGGGGGGCACCCAGTACTTC
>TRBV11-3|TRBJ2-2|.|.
CASSRGPNTGELFF
TGTGCCAGCAGCAGGGGCCCAAACACCGGGGAGCTGTTTTTT
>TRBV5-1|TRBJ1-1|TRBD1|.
CASRVTGSDTEAFF
TGCGCCAGCAGAGTGACAGGGTCGGACACTGAAGCTTTCTTT
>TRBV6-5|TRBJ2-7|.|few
CASIKTGHGSYEQYF
TGTGCCAGCATCAAGACGGGACATGGGTCCTACGAGCAGTACTTC
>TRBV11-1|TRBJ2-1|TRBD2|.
CASSFSGGAYNEQFF
TGTGCCAGCAGCTTTAGCGGGGGGGCTTACAATGAGCAGTTCTTC
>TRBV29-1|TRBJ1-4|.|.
CSVGLTGEKLFF
TGCAGCGTGGGACTCACAGGTGAAAAACTGTTTTTT
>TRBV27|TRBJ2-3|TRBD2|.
CASSPRVGGAGTQYF
TGTGCCAGCAGCCCCCGTGTCGGGGGGGCAGGTACGCAGTATTTT
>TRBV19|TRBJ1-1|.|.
CASSIAQKNTEAFF
TGTGCCAGTAGTATAGCCCAGAAGAACACTGAAGCTTTCTTT
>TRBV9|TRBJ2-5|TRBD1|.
CASSVGGGPQETQYF
TGTGCCAGCAGCGTAGGAGGGGGCCCGCAAGAGACCCAGTACTTC
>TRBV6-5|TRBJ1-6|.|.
CASSYSPRSPLHF
TGTGCCAGCAGTTACTCCCCCCGTTCACCCCTCCACTTT
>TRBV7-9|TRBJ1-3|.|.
CASTFRGPGGSGNTIYF
TGTGCCAGCACCTTTCGAGGCCCGGGAGGATCTGGAAACACCATATATTTT
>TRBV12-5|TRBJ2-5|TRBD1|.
CASGEGQGRWETQYF
TGTGCTAGTGGTGAGGGACAGGGCAGGTGGGAGACCCAGTACTTC
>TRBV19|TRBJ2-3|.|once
CASVSSTDTQYF
TGTGCCAGTGTATCTAGCACAGATACGCAGTATTTT
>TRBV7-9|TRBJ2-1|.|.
CASSRDGIGEQFF
TGTGCCAGCAGCAGAGACGGAATCGGGGAGCAGTTCTTC
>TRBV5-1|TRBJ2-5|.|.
CASSGRGPQETQYF
TGCGCCAGCAGCGGCAGGGGACCCCAAGAGACCCAGTACTTC
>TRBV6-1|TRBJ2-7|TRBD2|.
CASSEGIAGAPYEQYF
TGTGCCAGCAGTGAAGGGATAGCGGGGGCACCCTACGAGCAGTACTTC
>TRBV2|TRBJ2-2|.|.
CASSEVSGTTGELFF
TGTGCCAGCAGTGAAGTGAGCGGAACCACCGGGGAGCTGTTTTTT
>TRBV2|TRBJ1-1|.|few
CASSGQRNTEAFF
TGTGCCAGCAGCGGACAGCGAAACACTGAAGCTTTCTTT
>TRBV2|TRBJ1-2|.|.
CASSDTGFTGYTF
TGTGCCAGCAGTGATACGGGGTTTACCGGCTACACCTTC
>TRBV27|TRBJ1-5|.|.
CASSLSPQTNQPQHF
TGTGCCAGCAGTTTATCTCCACAAACCAATCAGCCCCAGCATTTT
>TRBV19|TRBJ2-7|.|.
CASSVAGSSYEQYF
TGTGCCAGTAGCGTGGCAGGGTCCTCCTACGAGCAGTACTTC
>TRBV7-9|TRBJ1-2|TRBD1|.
CASRLAGTGAPLYGYTF
TGTGCCAGCAGACTTGCCGGGACAGGGGCCCCGCTATATGGCTACACCTTC
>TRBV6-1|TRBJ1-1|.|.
CASSEAPWGRAFF
TGTGCCAGCAGTGAAGCGCCCTGGGGGAGGGCTTTCTTT
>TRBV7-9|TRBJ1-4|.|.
CASSPQGWGEKLFF
TGTGCCAGCAGCCCCCAGGGTTGGGGTGAAAAACTGTTTTTT
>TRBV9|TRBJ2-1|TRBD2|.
CASSVGAGLNEQFF
TGTGCCAGCAGCGTAGGAGCGGGGCTAAATGAGCAGTTCTTC
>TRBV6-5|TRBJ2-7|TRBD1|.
CASRPGQTYEQYF
TGTGCCAGCAGACCGGGACAGACCTACGAGCAGTACTTC
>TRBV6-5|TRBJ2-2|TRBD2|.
CASSNLAGGIRELFF
TGTGCCAGCAGTAACCTAGCGGGGGGGATAAGGGAGCTGTTTTTT
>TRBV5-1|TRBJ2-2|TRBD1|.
CASSGQGTTGELFF
TGCGCCAGCAGTGGACAGGGGACCACCGGGGAGCTGTTTTTT
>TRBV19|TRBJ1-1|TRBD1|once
CASSSHRGGITEAFF
TGTGCCAGTAGTAGTCACAGGGGGGGTATCACTGAAGCTTTCTTT
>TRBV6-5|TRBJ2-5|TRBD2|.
CASSSLAGPATQYF
TGTGCCAGCAGTTCACTAGCGGGGCCAGCGACCCAGTACTTC
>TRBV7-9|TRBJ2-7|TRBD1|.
CASTGTGDEQYF
TGTGCCAGCACCGGGACAGGGGACGAGCAGTACTTC
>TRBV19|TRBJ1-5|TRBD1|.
CASSIQTFGQGKKPQHF
TGTGCCAGTAGTATCCAAACCTTCGGACAGGGAAAAAAGCCCCAGCATTTT
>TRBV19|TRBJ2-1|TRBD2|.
CASSPPWGSSGGPPSADEQFF
TGTGCCAGTAGCCCCCCCTGGGGATCTAGCGGGGGGCCCCCATCGGCGGATGAGCAGTTCTTC
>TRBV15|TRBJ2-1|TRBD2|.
CATSNLLAGGLYNEQFF
TGTGCCACCAGCAACCTACTAGCGGGGGGTCTTTACAATGAGCAGTTCTTC
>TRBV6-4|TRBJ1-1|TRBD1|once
CASNIRGQGTEAFF
TGTGCCAGCAATATAAGGGGGCAGGGCACTGAAGCTTTCTTT
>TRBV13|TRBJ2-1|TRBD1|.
CASSTRTGNDEQFF
TGTGCCAGCAGCACCCGGACAGGGAACGATGAGCAGTTCTTC
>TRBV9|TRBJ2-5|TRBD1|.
CASSADRGRPGETQYF
TGTGCCAGCAGCGCGGACAGGGGCCGACCCGGGGAGACCCAGTACTTC
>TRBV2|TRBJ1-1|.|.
CASSEALGGEAFF
TGTGCCAGCAGTGAAGCGCTTGGAGGGGAAGCTTTCTTT
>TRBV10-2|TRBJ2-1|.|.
CASLGGEQFF
TGCGCCAGCCTCGGGGGTGAGCAGTTCTTC
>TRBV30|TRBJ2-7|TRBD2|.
CACRERGSYEQYF
TGTGCTTGCCGAGAGCGGGGCTCCTACGAGCAGTACTTC
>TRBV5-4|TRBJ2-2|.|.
CASSMAGGPAANTGELFF
TGTGCCAGCAGCATGGCCGGGGGACCAGCGGCGAACACCGGGGAGCTGTTTTTT